This T cell receptor (beta chain) was profiled in a study of T cells in Graves' hyperthyroidism and ophthalmopathy. In this sample, this clonotype turned up many times. There were TCR beta CDR3 regions amplified from RNA transcripts. First-round RT-PCR with HTBI primers amplified the TCR CDR3 region. TCRdb itself ran the multiplex PCR reads through MiXCR, one entry per CDR3 protein. Of approximately 870,000 distinct CDR3 sequences listed, 35% to 40% are singletons. With V trimmed by 4 bases and J by 4 bases, 7 bases remained unmatched. CDR1 is SNHLY, CDR2 FYNNEI, per germline. The CDR3 runs 16 residues.

The chain uses TRBV2 and TRBJ2-6; 7 nucleotides align to TRBD1. The sequence was collected from a young man with Graves' hyperthyroidism. The sequenced sample was blood. The CDR3 spells CASSVGQPWGANVLTF. In nucleotides, the CDR3 is TGTGCCAGCAGTGTGGGACAGCCTTGGGGGGCCAACGTCCTGACTTTC. The full variable domain, completed using reference TRBV2 and TRBJ2-6, is EPEVTQTPSHQVTQMGQEVILRCVPISNHLYFYWYRQILGQKVEFLVSFYNNEISEKSEIFDDQFSVERPDGSNFTLKIRSTKLEDSAMYFCASSVGQPWGANVLTFGAGSRLTVL.